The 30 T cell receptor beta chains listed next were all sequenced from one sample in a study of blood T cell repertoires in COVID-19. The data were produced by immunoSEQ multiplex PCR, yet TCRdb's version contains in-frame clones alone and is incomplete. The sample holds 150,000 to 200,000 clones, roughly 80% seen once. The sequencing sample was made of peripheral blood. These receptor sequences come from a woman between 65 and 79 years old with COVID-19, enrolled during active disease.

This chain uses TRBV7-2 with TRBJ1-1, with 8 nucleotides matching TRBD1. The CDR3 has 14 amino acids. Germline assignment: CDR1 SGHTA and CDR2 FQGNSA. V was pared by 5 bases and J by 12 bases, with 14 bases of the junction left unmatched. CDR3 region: CASSPPLRDRIPFF. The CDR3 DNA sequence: TGTGCCAGCAGCCCCCCCCTTCGGGACAGGATCCCTTTCTTT.

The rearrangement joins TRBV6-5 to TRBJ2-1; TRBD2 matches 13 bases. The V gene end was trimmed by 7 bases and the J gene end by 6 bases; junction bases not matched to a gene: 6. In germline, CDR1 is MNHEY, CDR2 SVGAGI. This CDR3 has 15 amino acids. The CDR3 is CASTATSGRVNEQFF. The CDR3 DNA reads TGTGCCAGCACCGCCACTAGCGGGAGGGTCAATGAGCAGTTCTTC.

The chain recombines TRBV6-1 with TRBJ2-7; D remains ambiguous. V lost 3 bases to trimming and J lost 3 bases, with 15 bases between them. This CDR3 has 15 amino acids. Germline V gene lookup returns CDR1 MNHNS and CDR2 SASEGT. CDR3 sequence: CASSEMGNSFYEQYV. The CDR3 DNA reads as TGTGCCAGCAGTGAGATGGGCAATTCCTTCTACGAGCAGTACGTC.

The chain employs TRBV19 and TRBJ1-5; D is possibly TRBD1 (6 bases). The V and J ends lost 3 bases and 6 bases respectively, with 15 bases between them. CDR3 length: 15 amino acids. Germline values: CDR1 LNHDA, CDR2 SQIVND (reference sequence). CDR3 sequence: CASSIEGKGGQPQHF. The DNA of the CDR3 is TGTGCCAGTAGTATTGAAGGGAAAGGGGGTCAGCCCCAGCATTTT.

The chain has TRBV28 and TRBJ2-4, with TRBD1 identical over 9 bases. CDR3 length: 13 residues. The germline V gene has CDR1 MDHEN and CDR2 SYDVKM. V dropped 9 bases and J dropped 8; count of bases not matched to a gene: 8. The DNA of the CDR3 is TGTGCCAGTAGCCGGGACAGGGATTACATTCAGTACTTC. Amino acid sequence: CASSRDRDYIQYF. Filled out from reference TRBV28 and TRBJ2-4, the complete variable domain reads DVKVTQSSRYLVKRTGEKVFLECVQDMDHENMFWYRQDPGLGLRLIYFSYDVKMKEKGDIPEGYSVSREKKERFSLILESASTNQTSMYLCASSRDRDYIQYFGAGTRLSVL.

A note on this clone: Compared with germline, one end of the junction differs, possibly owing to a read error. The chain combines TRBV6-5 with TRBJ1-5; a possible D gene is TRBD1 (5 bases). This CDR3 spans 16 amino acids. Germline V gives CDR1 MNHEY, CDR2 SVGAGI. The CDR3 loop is CASIYGGGGGNQPQHF. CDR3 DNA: TGTGCCAGCATTTACGGGGGGGGAGGAGGCAATCAGCCCCAGCATTTT.

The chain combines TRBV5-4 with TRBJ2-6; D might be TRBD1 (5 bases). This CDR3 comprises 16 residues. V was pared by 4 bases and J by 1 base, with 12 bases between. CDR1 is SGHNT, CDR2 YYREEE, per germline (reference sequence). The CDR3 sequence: CASSQGAFSGANVLTF. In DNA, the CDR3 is TGTGCCAGCAGCCAAGGGGCTTTTTCTGGGGCCAACGTCCTGACTTTC.

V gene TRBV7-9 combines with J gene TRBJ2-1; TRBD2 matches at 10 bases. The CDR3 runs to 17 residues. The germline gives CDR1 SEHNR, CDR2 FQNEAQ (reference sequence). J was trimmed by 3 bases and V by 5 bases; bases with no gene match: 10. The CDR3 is CASSPAVLAGLYNEQFF. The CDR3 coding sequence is TGTGCCAGCAGCCCGGCGGTACTAGCGGGACTCTACAATGAGCAGTTCTTC. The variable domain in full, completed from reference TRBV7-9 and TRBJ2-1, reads DTGVSQNPRHKITKRGQNVTFRCDPISEHNRLYWYRQTLGQGPEFLTYFQNEAQLEKSRLLSDRFSAERPKGSFSTLEIQRTEQGDSAMYLCASSPAVLAGLYNEQFFGPGTRLTVL.

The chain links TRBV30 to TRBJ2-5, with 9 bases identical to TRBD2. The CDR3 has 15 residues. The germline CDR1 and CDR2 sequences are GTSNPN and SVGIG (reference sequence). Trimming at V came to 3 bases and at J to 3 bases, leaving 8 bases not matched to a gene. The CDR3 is CAWSKSGLAKETQYF. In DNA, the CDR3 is TGTGCCTGGAGCAAGTCGGGACTAGCTAAAGAGACCCAGTACTTC.

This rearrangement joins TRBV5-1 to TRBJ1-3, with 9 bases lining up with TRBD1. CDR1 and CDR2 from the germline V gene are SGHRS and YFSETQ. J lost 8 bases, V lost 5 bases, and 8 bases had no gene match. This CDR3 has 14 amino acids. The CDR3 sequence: CASRWDRAVDTIYF. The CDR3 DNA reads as TGCGCCAGCAGATGGGACAGGGCGGTCGACACCATATATTTT.

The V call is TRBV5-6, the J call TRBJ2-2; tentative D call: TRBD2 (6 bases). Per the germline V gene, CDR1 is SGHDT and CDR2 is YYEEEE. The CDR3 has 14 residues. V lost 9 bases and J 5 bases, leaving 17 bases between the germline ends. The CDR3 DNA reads TGTGCCACCACACGGGGGAGACGTACCGGGGAGCTGTTTTTT. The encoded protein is CATTRGRRTGELFF.

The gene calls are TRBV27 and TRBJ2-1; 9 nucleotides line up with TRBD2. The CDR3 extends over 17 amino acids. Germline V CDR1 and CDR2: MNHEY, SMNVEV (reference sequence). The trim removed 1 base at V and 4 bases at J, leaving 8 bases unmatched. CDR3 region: CASSLLRTSGGYNEQFF. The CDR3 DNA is TGTGCCAGCAGTTTATTAAGGACCAGCGGGGGGTACAATGAGCAGTTCTTC.

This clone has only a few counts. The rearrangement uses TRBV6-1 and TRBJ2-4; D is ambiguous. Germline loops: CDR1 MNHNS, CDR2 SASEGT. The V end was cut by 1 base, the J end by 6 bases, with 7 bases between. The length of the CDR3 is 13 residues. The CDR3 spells CASSEGRGNIQYF. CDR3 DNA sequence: TGTGCCAGCAGTGAAGGCAGAGGAAACATTCAGTACTTC.

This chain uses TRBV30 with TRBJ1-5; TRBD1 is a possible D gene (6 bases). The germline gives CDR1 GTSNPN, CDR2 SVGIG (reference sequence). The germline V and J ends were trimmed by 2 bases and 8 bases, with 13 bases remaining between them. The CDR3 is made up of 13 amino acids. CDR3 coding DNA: TGTGCCTGGAGTAGGGGGGGAGACGAGCCCCAGCATTTT. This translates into CAWSRGGDEPQHF. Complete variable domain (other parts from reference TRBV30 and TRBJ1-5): SQTIHQWPATLVQPVGSPLSLECTVEGTSNPNLYWYRQAAGRGLQLLFYSVGIGQISSEVPQNLSASRPQDRQFILSSKKLLLSDSGFYLCAWSRGGDEPQHFGDGTRLSIL.

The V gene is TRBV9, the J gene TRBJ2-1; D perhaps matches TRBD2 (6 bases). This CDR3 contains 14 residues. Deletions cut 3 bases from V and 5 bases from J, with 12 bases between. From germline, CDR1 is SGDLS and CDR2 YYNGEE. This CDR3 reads CASSEGGLNNEQFF. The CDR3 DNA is TGTGCCAGCAGCGAGGGAGGATTGAACAATGAGCAGTTCTTC.

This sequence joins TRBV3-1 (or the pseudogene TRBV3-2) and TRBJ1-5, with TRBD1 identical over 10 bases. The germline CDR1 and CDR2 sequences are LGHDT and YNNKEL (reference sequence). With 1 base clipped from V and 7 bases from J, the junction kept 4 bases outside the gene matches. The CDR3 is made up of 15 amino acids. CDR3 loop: CASSQGQGAKQPQHF. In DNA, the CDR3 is TGTGCCAGCAGCCAAGGACAGGGGGCTAAACAGCCCCAGCATTTT.

The CDR3 protein is CASSALGGFSNQPQHF. As DNA, the CDR3 is TGCGCCAGCAGCGCCCTCGGGGGGTTTAGCAATCAGCCCCAGCATTTT. The chain employs TRBV4-1 and TRBJ1-5; the D gene is possibly TRBD1 (5 bases). This CDR3 is built from 16 residues. Trimming stripped 5 bases from V and 0 bases from J, with 14 bases between. Per the germline V gene, CDR1 is MGHRA and CDR2 is YSYEKL.

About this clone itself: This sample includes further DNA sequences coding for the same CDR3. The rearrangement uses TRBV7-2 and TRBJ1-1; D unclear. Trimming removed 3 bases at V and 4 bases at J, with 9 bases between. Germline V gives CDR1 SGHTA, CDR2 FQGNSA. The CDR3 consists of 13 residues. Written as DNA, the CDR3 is TGTGCCAGCAGCTTGGAGGGTTCCACTGAAGCTTTCTTT. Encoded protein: CASSLEGSTEAFF.

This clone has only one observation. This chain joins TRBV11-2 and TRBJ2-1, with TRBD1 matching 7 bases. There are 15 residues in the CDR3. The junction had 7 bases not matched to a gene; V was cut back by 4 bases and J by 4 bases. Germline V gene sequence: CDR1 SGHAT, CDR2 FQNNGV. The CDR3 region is CASSSPGTAYNEQFF. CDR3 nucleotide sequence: TGTGCCAGCAGCTCTCCCGGGACAGCTTACAATGAGCAGTTCTTC.

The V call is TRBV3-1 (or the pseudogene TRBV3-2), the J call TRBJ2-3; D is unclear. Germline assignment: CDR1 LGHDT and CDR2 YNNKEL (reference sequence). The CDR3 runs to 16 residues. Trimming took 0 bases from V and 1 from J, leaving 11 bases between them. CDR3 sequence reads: CASSQDRGRGTDTQYF. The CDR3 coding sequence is TGTGCCAGCAGCCAAGATCGAGGCCGGGGCACAGATACGCAGTATTTT.

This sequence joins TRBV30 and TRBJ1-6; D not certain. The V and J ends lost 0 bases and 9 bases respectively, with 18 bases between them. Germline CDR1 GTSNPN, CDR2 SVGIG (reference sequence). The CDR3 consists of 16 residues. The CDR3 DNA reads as TGTGCCTGGAGTGTAACTACTGGAACTAAAACTTCACCCCTCCACTTT. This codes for CAWSVTTGTKTSPLHF.

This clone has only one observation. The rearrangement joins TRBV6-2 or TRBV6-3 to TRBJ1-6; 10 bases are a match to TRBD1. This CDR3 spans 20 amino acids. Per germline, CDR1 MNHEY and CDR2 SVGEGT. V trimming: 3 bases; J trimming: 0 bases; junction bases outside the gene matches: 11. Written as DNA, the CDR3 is TGTGCCAGCAGTTATCCCGAGCGGACAGGGGGATTCTCCTATAATTCACCCCTCCACTTT. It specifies CASSYPERTGGFSYNSPLHF.

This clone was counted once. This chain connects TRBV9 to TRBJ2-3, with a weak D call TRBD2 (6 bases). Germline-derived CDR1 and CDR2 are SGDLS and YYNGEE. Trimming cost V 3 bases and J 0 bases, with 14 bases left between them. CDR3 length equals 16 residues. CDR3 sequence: CASSETGLASTDTQYF. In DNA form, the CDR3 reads TGTGCCAGCAGCGAAACAGGTCTAGCGAGCACAGATACGCAGTATTTT.

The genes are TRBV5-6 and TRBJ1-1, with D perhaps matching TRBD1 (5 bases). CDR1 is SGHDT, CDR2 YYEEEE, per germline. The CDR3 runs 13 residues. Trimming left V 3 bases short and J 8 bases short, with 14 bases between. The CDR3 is CASSWIRQQEAFF. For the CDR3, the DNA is TGTGCCAGCAGCTGGATACGACAGCAAGAAGCTTTCTTT.

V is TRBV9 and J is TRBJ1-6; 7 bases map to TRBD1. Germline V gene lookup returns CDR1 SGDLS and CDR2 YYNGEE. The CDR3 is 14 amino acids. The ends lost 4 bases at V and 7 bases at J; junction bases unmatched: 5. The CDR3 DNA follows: TGTGCCAGCAGCTCACAGGGGAACAATTCACCCCTCCACTTT. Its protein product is CASSSQGNNSPLHF.

The CDR3 loop reads CASYSGERGRADGYTF. The CDR3 DNA sequence: TGTGCCAGTTACTCGGGGGAGAGGGGGAGGGCTGATGGCTACACCTTC. V usage is TRBV28 and J usage is TRBJ1-2; D perhaps matches TRBD1 (6 bases). The CDR3 runs to 16 residues. V was clipped by 9 bases and J by 6 bases, with 26 bases between them. The germline V gene encodes CDR1 MDHEN and CDR2 SYDVKM.

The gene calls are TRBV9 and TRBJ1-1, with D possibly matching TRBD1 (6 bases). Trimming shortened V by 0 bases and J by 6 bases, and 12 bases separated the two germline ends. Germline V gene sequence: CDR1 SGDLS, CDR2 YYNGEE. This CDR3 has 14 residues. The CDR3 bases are TGTGCCAGCAGCGTAGAAGGCAGGGGATCTGAAGCTTTCTTT. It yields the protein CASSVEGRGSEAFF.

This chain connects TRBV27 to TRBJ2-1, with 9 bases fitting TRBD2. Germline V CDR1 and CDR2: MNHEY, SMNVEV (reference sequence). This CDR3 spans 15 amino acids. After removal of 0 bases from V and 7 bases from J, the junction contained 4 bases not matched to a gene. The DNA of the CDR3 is TGTGCCAGCAGTTTATCCCTAGCGGGAATGAATGAGCAGTTCTTC. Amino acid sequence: CASSLSLAGMNEQFF.

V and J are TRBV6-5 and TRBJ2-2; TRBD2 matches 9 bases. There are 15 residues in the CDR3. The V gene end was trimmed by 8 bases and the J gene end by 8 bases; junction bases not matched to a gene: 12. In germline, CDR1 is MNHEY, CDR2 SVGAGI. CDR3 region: CASRTLAGVSGELFF. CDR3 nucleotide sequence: TGTGCCAGCCGAACTTTAGCGGGAGTATCAGGGGAGCTGTTTTTT.

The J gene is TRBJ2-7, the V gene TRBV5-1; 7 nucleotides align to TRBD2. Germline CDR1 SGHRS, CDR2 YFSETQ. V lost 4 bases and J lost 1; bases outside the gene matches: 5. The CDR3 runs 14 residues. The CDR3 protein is CASSPGTISYEQYF. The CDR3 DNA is TGCGCCAGCAGCCCCGGGACTATATCCTACGAGCAGTACTTC.